These T cell receptor beta chains were read from a single sample in a study of cytomegalovirus exposure and HLA in healthy donors. Profiling relied on immunoSEQ multiplex PCR, and the TCRdb table lists in-frame clones only, not all of them. Of under 200,000 clones listed, 79% were seen once; the top ten hold about 2.2%. The sample was PBMCs. Receptor source: a man aged 40-49 years in good health and CMV-seronegative. CDR3s include the opening cysteine and the closing phenylalanine or tryptophan. A D gene is named only where the DNA matches it firmly.

d_gene | v_gene | len | CDR3aa
. | TRBV28 | 14 | CASIMTAGGTEAFF
. | TRBV11-2 | 12 | CASSLAGDTQYF
TRBD2 | TRBV4-1 | 13 | CASSQVPSGEQYF
TRBD2 | TRBV5-1 | 17 | CASSFGLAGVSNYEQYF
TRBD1 | TRBV7-8 | 13 | CASSSGGLEPQHF
TRBD2 | TRBV6-6 | 14 | CASSLAGEGVTQYF
. | TRBV19 | 16 | CASSIYRVRLNQPQHF
. | TRBV28 | 12 | CASGGALEKLFF
. | TRBV18 | 14 | CASSPAGLQETQYF
. | TRBV1 | 14 | CTSSQLAGEYEQYF
. | TRBV6-1 | 13 | CASSERVEETQYF
. | TRBV6-6 | 15 | CASSRSADSGNTIYF
. | TRBV18 | 13 | CASSPAAQETQYF
. | TRBV6-1 | 12 | CASSEALTEKYF
TRBD2 | TRBV13 | 17 | CASSRGVAESKFSEQYF
TRBD2 | TRBV27 | 15 | CASSTGTSGAGELFF